Sequencing of this TCR beta chain was carried out in a study of cytomegalovirus exposure and HLA in healthy donors. CDR1 and CDR2 (germline): LNHDA, SQIVND (reference sequence). CDR3 length equals 13 residues. Trimming took 4 bases from V and 2 from J, leaving 8 bases between them. PCR involved 60 Vbeta and 13 Jbeta primers. Source study methods: An analysis that came later counted 60 million to 80 million unique TCR beta chains, approximately 12 million shared. Clones were sequenced by immunoSEQ multiplex PCR, and TCRdb holds only the in-frame ones, with some missing. V, J and clone size reflect that table, while D and trimming were determined from the DNA. The table has more than 150,000 clones, less than 80% seen once. This clone was detected once.

Sequencing input: PBMCs. The chain has TRBV19 and TRBJ1-2; possibly TRBD1 for D (5 bases). The origin of this receptor is a young man in good health and CMV-seronegative. The CDR3 DNA follows: TGTGCCAGTAGTAACGCAGGGAACTATGGCTACACCTTC. This sequence encodes CASSNAGNYGYTF.